This T cell receptor beta chain came from a study of ipilimumab plus nivolumab after autologous stem cell transplantation. Assay: immunoSEQ multiplex PCR; the TCRdb copy retains only in-frame clones and omits some. The table has some 22,000 clones, 77% seen once; the top ten hold about a fifth. Starting 14 to 28 days after autologous transplant, ipilimumab 1 mg/kg was given. Germline values: CDR1 SGHTA, CDR2 FQGNSA. V was cut by 3 bases and J by 0 bases, with 9 bases left in between. The CDR3 has 15 residues. This receptor was obtained from a male donor with diffuse large B-cell lymphoma. The chain links TRBV7-2 to TRBJ2-4; D not resolved. Here the sequenced sample was PBMCs, taken in a trial of ipilimumab plus nivolumab as post-transplant consolidation. The DNA for the CDR3 is TGTGCCAGCAGCTTTCCCAGCCTAGCCAAAAACATTCAGTACTTC. Translated: CASSFPSLAKNIQYF.